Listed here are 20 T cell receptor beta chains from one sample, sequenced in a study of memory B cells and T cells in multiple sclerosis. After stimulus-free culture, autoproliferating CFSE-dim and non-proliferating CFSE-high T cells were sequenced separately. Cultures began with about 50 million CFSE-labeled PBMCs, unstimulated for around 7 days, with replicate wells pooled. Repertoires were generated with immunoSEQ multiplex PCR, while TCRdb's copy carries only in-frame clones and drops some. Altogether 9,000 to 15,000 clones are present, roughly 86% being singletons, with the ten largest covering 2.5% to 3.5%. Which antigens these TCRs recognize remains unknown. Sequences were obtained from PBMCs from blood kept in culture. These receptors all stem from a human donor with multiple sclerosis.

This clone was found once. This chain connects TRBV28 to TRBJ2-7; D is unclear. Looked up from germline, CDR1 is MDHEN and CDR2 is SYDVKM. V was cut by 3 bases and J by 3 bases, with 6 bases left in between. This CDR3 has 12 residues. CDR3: CASSLRFYEQYF. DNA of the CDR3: TGTGCCAGCAGTTTGCGATTCTACGAGCAGTACTTC.

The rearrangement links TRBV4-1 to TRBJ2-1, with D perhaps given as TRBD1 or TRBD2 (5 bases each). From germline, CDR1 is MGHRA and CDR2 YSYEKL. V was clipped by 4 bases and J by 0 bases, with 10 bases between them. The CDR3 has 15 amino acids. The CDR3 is CASSPGPSSYNEQFF. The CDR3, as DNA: TGCGCCAGCAGCCCGGGACCTAGCTCCTACAATGAGCAGTTCTTC.

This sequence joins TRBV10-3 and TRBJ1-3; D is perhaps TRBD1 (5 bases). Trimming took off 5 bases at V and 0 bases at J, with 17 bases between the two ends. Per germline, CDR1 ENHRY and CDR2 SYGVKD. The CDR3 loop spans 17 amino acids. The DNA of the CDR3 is TGTGCCATCAGTTCCTACTCACAGGCGAACTCTGGAAACACCATATATTTT. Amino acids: CAISSYSQANSGNTIYF.

CDR3 loop: CAWRTGGAGSGELFF. The CDR3 coding sequence is TGTGCCTGGAGGACAGGGGGCGCCGGGTCCGGGGAGCTGTTTTTT. The rearrangement joins TRBV30 to TRBJ2-2, with 10 nucleotides matching TRBD1. The CDR3 consists of 15 residues. Trimming at V came to 3 bases and at J to 6 bases, leaving 7 bases not matched to a gene. The V gene's germline CDR1 is GTSNPN and CDR2 SVGIG (reference sequence).

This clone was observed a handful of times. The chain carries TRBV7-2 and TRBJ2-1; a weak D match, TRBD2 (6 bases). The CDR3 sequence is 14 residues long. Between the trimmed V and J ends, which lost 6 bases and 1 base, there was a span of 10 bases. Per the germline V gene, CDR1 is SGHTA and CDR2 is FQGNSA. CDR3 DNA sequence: TGTGCCAGCAGTCGGGGAGGATCCTACAATGAGCAGTTCTTC. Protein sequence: CASSRGGSYNEQFF. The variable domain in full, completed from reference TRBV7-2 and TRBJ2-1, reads GAGVSQSPSNKVTEKGKDVELRCDPISGHTALYWYRQSLGQGLEFLIYFQGNSAPDKSGLPSDRFSAERTGGSVSTLTIQRTQQEDSAVYLCASSRGGSYNEQFFGPGTRLTVL.

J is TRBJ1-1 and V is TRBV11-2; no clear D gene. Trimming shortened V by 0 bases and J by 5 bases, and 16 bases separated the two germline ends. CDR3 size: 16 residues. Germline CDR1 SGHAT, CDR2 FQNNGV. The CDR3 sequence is CASSLDWVQARTEAFF. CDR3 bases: TGTGCCAGCAGCTTAGATTGGGTGCAGGCGAGGACTGAAGCTTTCTTT.

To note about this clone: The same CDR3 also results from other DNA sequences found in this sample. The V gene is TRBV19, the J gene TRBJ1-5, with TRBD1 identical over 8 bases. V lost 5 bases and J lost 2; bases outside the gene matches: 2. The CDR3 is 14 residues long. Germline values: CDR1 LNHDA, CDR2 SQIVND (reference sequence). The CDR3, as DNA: TGTGCCAGTAGTCCACAGGGGGGCAATCAGCCCCAGCATTTT. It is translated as CASSPQGGNQPQHF.

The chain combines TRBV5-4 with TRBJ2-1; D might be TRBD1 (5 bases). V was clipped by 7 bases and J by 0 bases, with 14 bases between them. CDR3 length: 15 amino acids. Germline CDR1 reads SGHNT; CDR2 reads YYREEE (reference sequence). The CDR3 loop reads CASGHRGRSYNEQFF. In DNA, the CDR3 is TGTGCCAGCGGACATAGGGGTCGCTCCTACAATGAGCAGTTCTTC.

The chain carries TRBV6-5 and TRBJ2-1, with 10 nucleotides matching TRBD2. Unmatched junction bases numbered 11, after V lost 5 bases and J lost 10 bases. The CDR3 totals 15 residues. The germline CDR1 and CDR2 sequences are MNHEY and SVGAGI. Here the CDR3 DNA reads TGTGCCAGCAGTGCACCTAGCGGGAGTTCTTCCGAGCAGTTCTTC. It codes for CASSAPSGSSSEQFF.

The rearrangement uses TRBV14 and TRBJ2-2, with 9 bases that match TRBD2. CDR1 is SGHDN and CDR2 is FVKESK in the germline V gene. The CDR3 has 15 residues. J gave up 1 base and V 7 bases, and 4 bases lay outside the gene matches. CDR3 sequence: CASNVAGVNTGELFF. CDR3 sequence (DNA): TGTGCCAGCAACGTAGCGGGAGTGAACACCGGGGAGCTGTTTTTT. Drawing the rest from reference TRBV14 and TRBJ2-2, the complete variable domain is EAGVTQFPSHSVIEKGQTVTLRCDPISGHDNLYWYRRVMGKEIKFLLHFVKESKQDESGMPNNRFLAERTGGTYSTLKVQPAELEDSGVYFCASNVAGVNTGELFFGEGSRLTVL.

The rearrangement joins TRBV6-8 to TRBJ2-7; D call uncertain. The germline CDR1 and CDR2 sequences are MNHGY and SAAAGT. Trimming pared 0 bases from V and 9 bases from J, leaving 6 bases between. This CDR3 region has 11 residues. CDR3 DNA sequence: TGTGCCAGCAGTTACTCCGATCGGCAGTACTTC. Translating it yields CASSYSDRQYF.

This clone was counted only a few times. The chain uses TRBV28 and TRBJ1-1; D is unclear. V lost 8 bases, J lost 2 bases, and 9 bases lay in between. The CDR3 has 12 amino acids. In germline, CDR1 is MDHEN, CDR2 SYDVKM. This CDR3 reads CASWRRNTEAFF. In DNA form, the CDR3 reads TGTGCCAGCTGGCGGAGAAACACTGAAGCTTTCTTT.

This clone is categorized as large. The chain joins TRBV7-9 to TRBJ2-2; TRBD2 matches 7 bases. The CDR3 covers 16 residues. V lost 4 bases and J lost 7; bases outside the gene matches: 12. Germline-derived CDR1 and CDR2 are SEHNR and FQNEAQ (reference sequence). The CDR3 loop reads CASSSLFGLGSGELFF. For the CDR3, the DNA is TGTGCCAGCAGCTCCCTCTTTGGACTAGGGAGCGGGGAGCTGTTTTTT.

The CDR3 DNA follows: TGTGCCAGCAGCCGCGACAGGAACACCGGGGAGCTGTTTTTT. It is translated as CASSRDRNTGELFF. This sequence joins TRBV7-3 and TRBJ2-2, with a possible D match to TRBD1 (5 bases). This CDR3 is built from 14 residues. Germline V lookup: CDR1 SGHTA, CDR2 FQGTGA. V lost 5 bases and J lost 1, with 8 bases in between. The full variable domain, in which reference TRBV7-3 and TRBJ2-2 provide the parts outside the CDR3, is GAGVSQTPSNKVTEKGKYVELRCDPISGHTALYWYRQSLGQGPEFLIYFQGTGAADDSGLPNDRFFAVRPEGSVSTLKIQRTERGDSAVYLCASSRDRNTGELFFGEGSRLTVL.

As DNA, the CDR3 is TGTGCCAGCAGTCCGTCCGGAACCTACGAGCAGTACTTC. Encoded protein: CASSPSGTYEQYF. The chain is built from TRBV27 and TRBJ2-7; unclear D gene. V was shortened by 5 bases and J by 2 bases, with 10 bases between the two germline ends. Germline loops: CDR1 MNHEY, CDR2 SMNVEV (reference sequence). The CDR3 is 13 amino acids.

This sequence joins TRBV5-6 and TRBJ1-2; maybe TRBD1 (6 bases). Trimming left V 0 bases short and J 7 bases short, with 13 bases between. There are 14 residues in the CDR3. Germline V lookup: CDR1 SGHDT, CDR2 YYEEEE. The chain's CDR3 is CASSLVGGGGGYTF. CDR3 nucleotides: TGTGCCAGCAGCTTGGTCGGGGGCGGAGGTGGCTACACCTTC.

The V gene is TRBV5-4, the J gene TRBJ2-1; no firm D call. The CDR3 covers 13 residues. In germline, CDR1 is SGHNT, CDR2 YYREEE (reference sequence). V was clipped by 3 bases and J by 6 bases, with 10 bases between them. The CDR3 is CASSSGNGNEQFF. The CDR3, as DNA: TGTGCCAGCAGCTCCGGAAACGGCAATGAGCAGTTCTTC.

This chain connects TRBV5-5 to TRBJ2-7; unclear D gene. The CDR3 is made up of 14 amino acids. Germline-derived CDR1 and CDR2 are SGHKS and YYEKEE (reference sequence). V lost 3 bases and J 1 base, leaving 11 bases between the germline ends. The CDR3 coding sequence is TGTGCCAGCAGCTGGGGTATGAAGTCCTACGAGCAGTACTTC. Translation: CASSWGMKSYEQYF.

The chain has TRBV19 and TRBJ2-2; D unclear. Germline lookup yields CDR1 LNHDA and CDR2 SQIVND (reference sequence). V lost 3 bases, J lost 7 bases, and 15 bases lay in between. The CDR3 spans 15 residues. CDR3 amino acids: CASSMAGVFLGELFF. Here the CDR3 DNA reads TGTGCCAGTAGTATGGCAGGTGTATTTCTCGGGGAGCTGTTTTTT.

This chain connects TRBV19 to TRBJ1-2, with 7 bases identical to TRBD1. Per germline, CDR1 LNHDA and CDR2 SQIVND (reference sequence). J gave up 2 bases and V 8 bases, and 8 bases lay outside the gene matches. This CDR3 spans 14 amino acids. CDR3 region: CASGGTAPNYGYTF. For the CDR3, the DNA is TGTGCCAGTGGAGGGACAGCTCCAAACTATGGCTACACCTTC.